A single TCR beta chain is shown here with its context. What it binds is unknown. TCRdb re-called the reads through MiXCR, storing one row per CDR3 protein. The sample includes 700,000 to 900,000 distinct CDR3 sequences, 25% to 30% of them seen just once. This entry belongs to a study of T cell repertoires in cytomegalovirus infection. Overall study context: Selection of CMV epitopes for the study included recently identified HLA-C-restricted and well-studied HLA-B-restricted ones. Indicated by public TCR beta signatures were CMV infection and matching HLA type.

V lost 1 base, J lost 1 base, and 9 bases lay in between. This CDR3 is 16 amino acids long. In germline, CDR1 is KGHDR, CDR2 SFDVKD. Findings and limits, study-wide: Cumulative frequency (of public TCR beta family members) identified carriers of CMV plus the relevant HLA. In two of eight donors, the top clonotype was HLA-C-restricted CMV-specific.

This chain uses TRBV24-1 with TRBJ2-2; tentatively, D is TRBD1 (6 bases). The sequences come from cultured CD8+ T cells from PBMCs, collected from culture after CMV antigen stimulation. This TCR was sampled from a human donor in good health (CMV status not recorded). Some clones in this sample may be carry-over from other donors' samples. The CDR3 region has the DNA TGTGCCACCAGTGATTTCGGGACACTGAACACCGGGGAGCTGTTTTTT. This gives the protein CATSDFGTLNTGELFF.